The present TCR beta chain was sequenced within a study of CD8 T cells in ankylosing spondylitis. Study-level points and caveats: Reportedly, disease-linked clones are significantly enriched in ankylosing spondylitis patients' matched synovial fluid. In ankylosing spondylitis blood, a motif of about 8 highly homologous TCR beta variants appeared characteristic. Clones linked to the disease showed a CD8+ phenotype. They occurred at relatively low frequencies in peripheral blood. Some of these motif variants have turned up before, in reports on reactive arthritis synovial fluid and blood.

This clonotype was observed a few times. Its cognate antigen is unknown. TCRdb re-called the 5' RACE reads through MiXCR, storing one row per CDR3 protein. The sample has 100,000 to 150,000 distinct CDR3 sequences; over 15% are singletons. Sequenced input: blood, either unsorted or a sorted T cell fraction (not recorded which). The source of this sequence is a male donor with ankylosing spondylitis.

The CDR3 is CASSEVEGWDSPLHF. The CDR3 DNA follows: TGTGCCAGCAGTGAAGTTGAGGGTTGGGACTCACCCCTCCACTTT. This chain uses TRBV2 with TRBJ1-6; D might be TRBD1 (5 bases). The CDR3 has 15 amino acids. CDR1 SNHLY and CDR2 FYNNEI come from the germline V gene. The ends were cut back, 1 base at V and 10 bases at J, with 14 bases in the middle.